Listed below are T cell receptor beta chains from one sample, sequenced in a study of OX40 agonist ivuxolimab in advanced cancers. Assay used: immunoSEQ multiplex PCR; TCRdb lists only in-frame clones, some missing. Of just over 40,000 clones in the sample, around 87% were seen once. The material was CD4+ or CD8+ T cells sorted from blood, obtained in a trial of the OX40 agonist ivuxolimab. Receptor source: an adult with an advanced solid tumor such as melanoma, head and neck, liver or kidney cancer. Both conserved end residues are part of each CDR3. The D gene is left open where the match is weak. Not all rows give a size; the values are once, few, many and, for expanded clones, a class.

j_call	clone_size	d_call	v_call	cdr3_nt	cdr3_aa
TRBJ2-3	.	.	TRBV11-3	TGTGCCAGCAGCCCTGGCGGGGGCACAGATACGCAGTATTTT	CASSPGGGTDTQYF
TRBJ1-1	.	.	TRBV28	TGTGCCAGCAGCGCCAGGGGCACTGAAGCTTTCTTT	CASSARGTEAFF
TRBJ2-3	.	.	TRBV15	TGTGCCACCAGCCCCCAGGGGATAGACACAGATACGCAGTATTTT	CATSPQGIDTDTQYF
TRBJ2-7	.	.	TRBV5-4	TGTGCCAGCAGCTTGCAGGGATCCTACGAGCAGTACTTC	CASSLQGSYEQYF
TRBJ1-1	.	.	TRBV7-8	TGTGCCAGCAGCTTGAGGGGTTTCACTGAAGCTTTCTTT	CASSLRGFTEAFF
TRBJ2-1	.	.	TRBV5-1	TGCGCCAGCAACAGGGACACCTCCAATGAGCAGTTCTTC	CASNRDTSNEQFF
TRBJ2-5	.	.	TRBV5-1	TGCGCCAGCAGCTTTGGCCTACTAACAGAGACCCAGTACTTC	CASSFGLLTETQYF
TRBJ1-6	.	TRBD1	TRBV7-8	TGTGCCAGCAGCGGACTGGGACAGGGAATTCCCCTCCACTTT	CASSGLGQGIPLHF
TRBJ1-5	.	TRBD1	TRBV7-8	TGTGCCAGCAGCGCAGACAGGGCTCGCAATCAGCCCCAGCATTTT	CASSADRARNQPQHF
TRBJ2-3	few	TRBD2	TRBV11-3	TGTGCCAGCAGCAAAGGGACTAGCGGTAGCACAGATACGCAGTATTTT	CASSKGTSGSTDTQYF
TRBJ1-2	.	.	TRBV4-2	TGTGCCAGCAGCCAAGATCAGGCCTATGGCTACACCTTC	CASSQDQAYGYTF
TRBJ1-5	.	.	TRBV20-1	TGCAGTGCTAGAACAGGCCAGCCCCAGCATTTT	CSARTGQPQHF
TRBJ2-3	.	TRBD2	TRBV7-2	TGTGCCAGCAGCTCCGTAGCGGGAGATAAGCAGTATTTT	CASSSVAGDKQYF
TRBJ2-4	.	TRBD1	TRBV28	TGTGCCAGCAGTCTACCCGGGACAGGGTCCAAAAACATTCAGTACTTC	CASSLPGTGSKNIQYF
TRBJ2-7	.	TRBD2	TRBV6-1	TGTGCCAGCAGTGATTACCGCGGGAGGGGGAGCTACGAGCAGTACTTC	CASSDYRGRGSYEQYF
TRBJ1-2	.	TRBD1	TRBV28	TGTGCCAGCAGTTTTTTCGACAGGGATGTTGGCTACACCTTC	CASSFFDRDVGYTF
TRBJ2-1	.	.	TRBV10-1	TGCGCCAGCAGTGGCCCAGCGGGTGTGAGCAATGAGCAGTTCTTC	CASSGPAGVSNEQFF
TRBJ1-2	.	.	TRBV28	TGTGCCAGCAGTTCGAGTTTAATCGGCCTAGGCTACACCTTC	CASSSSLIGLGYTF
TRBJ2-2	.	.	TRBV7-2	TGTGCCAGCAGCCCCTCGCCTAGGGGTGGCGGGGAGCTGTTTTTT	CASSPSPRGGGELFF
TRBJ2-3	.	.	TRBV4-1	TGCGCCAGCAGCCCGCCTACAGATACGCAGTATTTT	CASSPPTDTQYF
TRBJ1-1	.	.	TRBV6-1	TGTGCCAGCAGTTTCGACACTGAAGCTTTCTTT	CASSFDTEAFF
TRBJ1-5	.	.	TRBV19	TGTGCCAGTAGTTGGGGGAGGGATCAGCCCCAGCATTTT	CASSWGRDQPQHF
TRBJ1-2	once	.	TRBV28	TGTGCCAGCAGTGTCGCGCAGGGGCTCCGGGGCTACACCTTC	CASSVAQGLRGYTF
TRBJ1-3	.	.	TRBV12-5	TGTGCTAGTGGTTTGGTCCTACTGCACGGCTACGGAAACACCATATATTTT	CASGLVLLHGYGNTIYF
TRBJ2-2	.	.	TRBV6-4	TGTGCCAGCAGTATCCAGGGGAACACCGGGGAGCTGTTTTTT	CASSIQGNTGELFF
TRBJ2-5	.	.	TRBV19	TGTGCCAGTAGTATTGATGGGCAAGAGACCCAGTACTTC	CASSIDGQETQYF
TRBJ2-2	.	TRBD1	TRBV14	TGTGCCAGCAGCCGGACAGGCGACACTAAGAACACCGGGGAGCTGTTTTTT	CASSRTGDTKNTGELFF
TRBJ1-1	.	TRBD1	TRBV2	TGTGCCAGCAGAGACAGGGTTGGAATCGGGGGGACTGAAGCTTTCTTT	CASRDRVGIGGTEAFF
TRBJ2-1	.	TRBD2	TRBV6-5	TGTGCCAGCACCCCTAGGAGCGGGGGATACAATGAGCAGTTCTTC	CASTPRSGGYNEQFF
TRBJ2-7	few	.	TRBV28	TGTGCCAGCCAAACCCTCTGGAGCACCTACGAGCAGTACTTC	CASQTLWSTYEQYF
TRBJ1-6	.	.	TRBV6-5	TGTGCCAGCAGTTACTCTGCCTGGGTTCATAATTCACCCCTCCACTTT	CASSYSAWVHNSPLHF
TRBJ2-7	.	.	TRBV4-1	TGCGCCAGCAGCCGCCTCACTAGTCCCGAGCAGTACTTC	CASSRLTSPEQYF
TRBJ2-1	.	.	TRBV2	TGTGCCAGCGGGTCCCGTTTCAATGAGCAGTTCTTC	CASGSRFNEQFF
TRBJ2-5	.	.	TRBV14	TGTGCCAGCAGCACCCGCCCGTCAAGGGAGAGGGGGACCCAGTACTTC	CASSTRPSRERGTQYF
TRBJ2-7	.	.	TRBV12-5	TGTGCTAGTGGGGACTACGAGCAGTACTTC	CASGDYEQYF
TRBJ1-4	.	TRBD1	TRBV15	TGTGCCACCAGCCGGGACAGTCGTAATGAAAAACTGTTTTTT	CATSRDSRNEKLFF
TRBJ2-5	.	.	TRBV9	TGTGCCAGCAGCCGTAGTCCGGGAGCTGAGGAGACCCAGTACTTC	CASSRSPGAEETQYF
TRBJ1-1	.	.	TRBV30	TGTGCTGGGACGTTGGGGACTGAAGCTTTCTTT	CAGTLGTEAFF
TRBJ1-4	.	.	TRBV6-5	TGTGCCAGCAGTTCTAGGGGCGCGTTAGAAAAACTGTTTTTT	CASSSRGALEKLFF
TRBJ2-1	.	.	TRBV4-1	TGCGCCAGCAGCCAAGAGGGGGTGAGCTCCTACAATGAGCAGTTCTTC	CASSQEGVSSYNEQFF
TRBJ1-1	.	.	TRBV11-3	TGTGCCAGCAGCTTTCTAGGTGAAGCTTTCTTT	CASSFLGEAFF
TRBJ1-1	once	TRBD1	TRBV29-1	TGCAGCGTCACAGGGGCTTGGAACACTGAAGCTTTCTTT	CSVTGAWNTEAFF
TRBJ1-2	.	TRBD1	TRBV29-1	TGCAGCGTTGAGGGGACAGGGGCCTATGGCTACACCTTC	CSVEGTGAYGYTF
TRBJ1-1	.	.	TRBV6-5	TGTGCCAGCAGGGCCCCCTCATCTGAAGCTTTCTTT	CASRAPSSEAFF
TRBJ1-2	.	.	TRBV28	TGTGCCAGCAGTTTATTTCAGGGATCACAAGGCTACACCTTC	CASSLFQGSQGYTF
TRBJ2-6	few	TRBD2	TRBV10-3	TGTGCCATCACCAATCAAGCGGGAGGGGGAAGTGGGGCCAACGTCCTGACTTTC	CAITNQAGGGSGANVLTF
TRBJ2-7	.	TRBD1	TRBV27	TGTGCCAGCAGTTTCCGCCTGCCGGGACAGGGTACCCACGAGCAGTACTTC	CASSFRLPGQGTHEQYF
TRBJ1-1	.	.	TRBV9	TGTGCCAGCAGCTCTTTAAGTGAGAACACTGAAGCTTTCTTT	CASSSLSENTEAFF
TRBJ1-1	.	.	TRBV14	TGTGCCAGCAGCCATGTTGGGACTAAAGCTTTCTTT	CASSHVGTKAFF
TRBJ1-1	.	TRBD1	TRBV28	TGTGCCAGCATCCATCCAGGGACAGGGACGACTTTCTTT	CASIHPGTGTTFF
TRBJ1-4	few	.	TRBV25-1	TGTGCCAGCAGCCGCACAGGCACAACTAATGAAAAACTGTTTTTT	CASSRTGTTNEKLFF